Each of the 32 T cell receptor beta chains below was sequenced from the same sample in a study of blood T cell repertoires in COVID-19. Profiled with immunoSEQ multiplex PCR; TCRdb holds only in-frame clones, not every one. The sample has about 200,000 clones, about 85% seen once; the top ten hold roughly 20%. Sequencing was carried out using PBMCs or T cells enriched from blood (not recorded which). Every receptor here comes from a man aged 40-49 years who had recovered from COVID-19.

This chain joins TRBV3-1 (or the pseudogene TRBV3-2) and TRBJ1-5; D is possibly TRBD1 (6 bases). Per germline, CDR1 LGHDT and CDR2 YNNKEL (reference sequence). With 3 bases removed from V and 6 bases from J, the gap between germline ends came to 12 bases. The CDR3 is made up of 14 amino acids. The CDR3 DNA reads TGTGCCAGCAGCCAGGGCCAAGGGGGTCAGCCCCAGCATTTT. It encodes CASSQGQGGQPQHF.

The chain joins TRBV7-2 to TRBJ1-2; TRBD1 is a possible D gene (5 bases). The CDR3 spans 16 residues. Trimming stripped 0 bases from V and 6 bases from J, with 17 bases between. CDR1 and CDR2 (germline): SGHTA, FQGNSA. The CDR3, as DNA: TGTGCCAGCAGCTTAGCGGGCACTCAGGGCGTCCATGGCTACACCTTC. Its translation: CASSLAGTQGVHGYTF.

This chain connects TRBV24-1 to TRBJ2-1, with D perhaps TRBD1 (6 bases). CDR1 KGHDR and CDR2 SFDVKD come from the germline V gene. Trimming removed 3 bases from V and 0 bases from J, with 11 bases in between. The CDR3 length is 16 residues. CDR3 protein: CATSDPGQSSYNEQFF. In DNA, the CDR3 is TGTGCCACCAGTGATCCTGGACAGAGCTCCTACAATGAGCAGTTCTTC.

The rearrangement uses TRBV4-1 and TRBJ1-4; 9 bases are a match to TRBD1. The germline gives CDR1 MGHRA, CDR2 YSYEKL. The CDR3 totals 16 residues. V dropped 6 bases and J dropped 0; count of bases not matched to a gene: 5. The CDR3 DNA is TGCGCCAGCAGGGACAGGGGTATAACAACTAATGAAAAACTGTTTTTT. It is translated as CASRDRGITTNEKLFF.

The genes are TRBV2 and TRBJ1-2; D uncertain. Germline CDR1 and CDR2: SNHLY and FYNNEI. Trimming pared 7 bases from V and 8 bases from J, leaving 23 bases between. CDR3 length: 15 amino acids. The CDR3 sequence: CASTSMAMRSSGYTF. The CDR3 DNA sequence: TGTGCCAGCACGTCAATGGCTATGAGGAGTTCCGGCTACACCTTC.

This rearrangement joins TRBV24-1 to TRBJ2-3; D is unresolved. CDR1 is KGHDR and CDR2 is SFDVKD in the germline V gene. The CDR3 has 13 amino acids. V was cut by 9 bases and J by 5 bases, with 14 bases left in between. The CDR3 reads CATGSTSLDTQYF. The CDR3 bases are TGTGCCACCGGTTCAACCTCACTAGATACGCAGTATTTT.

CDR3 sequence (DNA): TGTGCCAGCAGTCCGGGGGGAGCTAGCGGGACCTACGAGCAGTACTTC. This encodes CASSPGGASGTYEQYF. The J gene is TRBJ2-7, the V gene TRBV5-4; 9 bases align to TRBD2. Germline V gene sequence: CDR1 SGHNT, CDR2 YYREEE (reference sequence). The CDR3 loop spans 16 amino acids. With V trimmed by 5 bases and J by 2 bases, 11 bases remained unmatched.

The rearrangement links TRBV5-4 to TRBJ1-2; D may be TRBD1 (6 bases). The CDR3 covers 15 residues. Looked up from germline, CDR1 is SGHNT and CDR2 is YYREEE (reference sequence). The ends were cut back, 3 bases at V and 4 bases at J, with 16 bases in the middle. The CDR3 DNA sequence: TGTGCCAGCAGCTCAACGCAGGGGACGGGCTATGGCTACACCTTC. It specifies CASSSTQGTGYGYTF. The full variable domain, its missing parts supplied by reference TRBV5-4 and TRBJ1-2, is ETGVTQSPTHLIKTRGQQVTLRCSSQSGHNTVSWYQQALGQGPQFIFQYYREEENGRGNFPPRFSGLQFPNYSSELNVNALELDDSALYLCASSSTQGTGYGYTFGSGTRLTVV.

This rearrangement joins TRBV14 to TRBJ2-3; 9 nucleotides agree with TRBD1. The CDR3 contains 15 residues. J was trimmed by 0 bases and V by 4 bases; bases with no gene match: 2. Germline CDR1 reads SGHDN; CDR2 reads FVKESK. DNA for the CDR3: TGTGCCAGCAGCCGGGACAGGGCTAGCACAGATACGCAGTATTTT. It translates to CASSRDRASTDTQYF.

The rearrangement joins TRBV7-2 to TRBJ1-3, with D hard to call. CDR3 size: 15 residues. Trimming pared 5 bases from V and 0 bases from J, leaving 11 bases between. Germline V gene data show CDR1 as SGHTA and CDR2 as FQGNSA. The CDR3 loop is CASSRYSYSGNTIYF. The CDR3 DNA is TGTGCCAGCAGCCGCTACAGCTACTCTGGAAACACCATATATTTT.

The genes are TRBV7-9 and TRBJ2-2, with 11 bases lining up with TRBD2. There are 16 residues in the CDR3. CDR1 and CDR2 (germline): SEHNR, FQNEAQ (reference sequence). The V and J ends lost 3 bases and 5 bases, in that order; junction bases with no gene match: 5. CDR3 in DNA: TGTGCCAGCAGCTTGAGACTAGCGGGAAGGACCGGGGAGCTGTTTTTT. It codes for CASSLRLAGRTGELFF.

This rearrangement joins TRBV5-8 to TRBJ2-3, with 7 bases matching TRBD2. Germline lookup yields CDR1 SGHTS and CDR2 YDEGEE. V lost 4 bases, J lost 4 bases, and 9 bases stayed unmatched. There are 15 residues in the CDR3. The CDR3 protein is CASSTLLATSDTQYF. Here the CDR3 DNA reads TGTGCCAGCAGCACTCTACTAGCGACTTCAGATACGCAGTATTTT.

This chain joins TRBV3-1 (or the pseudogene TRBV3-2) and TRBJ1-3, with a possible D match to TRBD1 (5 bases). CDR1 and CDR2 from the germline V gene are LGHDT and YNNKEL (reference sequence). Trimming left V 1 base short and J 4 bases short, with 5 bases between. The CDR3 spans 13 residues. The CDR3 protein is CASSQGGGNTIYF. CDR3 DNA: TGTGCCAGCAGCCAAGGGGGCGGAAACACCATATATTTT.

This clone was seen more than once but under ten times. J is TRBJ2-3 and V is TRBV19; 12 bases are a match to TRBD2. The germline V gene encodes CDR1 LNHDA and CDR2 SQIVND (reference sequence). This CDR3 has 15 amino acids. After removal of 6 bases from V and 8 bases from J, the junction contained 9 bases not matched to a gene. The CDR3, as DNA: TGTGCCAGTAGGCCGACTAGCGGGAGTTTGGGTACGCAGTATTTT. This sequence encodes CASRPTSGSLGTQYF.

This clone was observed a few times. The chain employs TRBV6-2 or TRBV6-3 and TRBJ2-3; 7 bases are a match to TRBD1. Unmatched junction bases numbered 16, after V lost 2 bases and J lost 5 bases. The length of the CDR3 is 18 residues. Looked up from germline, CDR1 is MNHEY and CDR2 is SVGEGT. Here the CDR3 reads CASSYDPRGPRSRDTQYF. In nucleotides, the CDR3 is TGTGCCAGCAGTTACGACCCAAGGGGGCCTCGTTCCCGAGATACGCAGTATTTT.

Here the CDR3 reads CASSLLGLAGHEQYF. CDR3 nucleotide sequence: TGTGCCAGCAGCTTATTGGGACTAGCGGGACACGAGCAGTACTTC. The chain has TRBV7-2 and TRBJ2-7, with 13 bases fitting TRBD2. Germline-derived CDR1 and CDR2 are SGHTA and FQGNSA. The length of the CDR3 is 15 residues. V was clipped by 2 bases and J by 5 bases; unmatched bases: 3.

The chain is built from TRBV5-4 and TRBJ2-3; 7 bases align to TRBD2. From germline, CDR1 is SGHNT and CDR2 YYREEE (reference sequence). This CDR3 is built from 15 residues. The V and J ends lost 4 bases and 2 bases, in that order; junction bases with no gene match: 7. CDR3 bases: TGTGCCAGCAGCACAGCTAGCGGCTACACAGATACGCAGTATTTT. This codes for CASSTASGYTDTQYF.

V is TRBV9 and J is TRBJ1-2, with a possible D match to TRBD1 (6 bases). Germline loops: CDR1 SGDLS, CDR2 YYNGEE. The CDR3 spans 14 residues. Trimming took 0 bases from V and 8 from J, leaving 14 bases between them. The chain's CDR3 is CASSVDQGPGGYTF. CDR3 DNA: TGTGCCAGCAGCGTAGATCAGGGGCCGGGAGGCTACACCTTC.

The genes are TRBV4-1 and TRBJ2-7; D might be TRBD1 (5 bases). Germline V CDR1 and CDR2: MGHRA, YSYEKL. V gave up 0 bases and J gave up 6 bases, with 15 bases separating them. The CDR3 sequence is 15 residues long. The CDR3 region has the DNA TGCGCCAGCAGCCAAGAGGGGCTGCGGCGCGGCGAGCAGTACTTC. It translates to CASSQEGLRRGEQYF.

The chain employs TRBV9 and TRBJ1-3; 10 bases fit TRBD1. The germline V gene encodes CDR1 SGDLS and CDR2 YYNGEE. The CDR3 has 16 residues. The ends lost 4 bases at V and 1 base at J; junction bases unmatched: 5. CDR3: CASSLGTGVSGNTIYF. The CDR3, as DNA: TGTGCCAGCAGCTTGGGGACAGGGGTTTCTGGAAACACCATATATTTT.

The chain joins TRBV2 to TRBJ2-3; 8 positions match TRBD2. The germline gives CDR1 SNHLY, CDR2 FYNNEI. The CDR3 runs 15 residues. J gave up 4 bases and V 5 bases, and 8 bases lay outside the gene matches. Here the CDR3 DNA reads TGTGCCAGCAGTACGGGAGCGGGAGAATCAGATACGCAGTATTTT. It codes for CASSTGAGESDTQYF. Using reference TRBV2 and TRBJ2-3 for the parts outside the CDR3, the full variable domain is EPEVTQTPSHQVTQMGQEVILRCVPISNHLYFYWYRQILGQKVEFLVSFYNNEISEKSEIFDDQFSVERPDGSNFTLKIRSTKLEDSAMYFCASSTGAGESDTQYFGPGTRLTVL.

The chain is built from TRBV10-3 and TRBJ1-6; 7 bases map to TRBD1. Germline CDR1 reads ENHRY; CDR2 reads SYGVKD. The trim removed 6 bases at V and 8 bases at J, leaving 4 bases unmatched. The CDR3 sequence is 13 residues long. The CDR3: CAIRSGTDSPLHF. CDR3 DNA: TGTGCCATCAGGTCAGGGACAGATTCACCCCTCCACTTT.

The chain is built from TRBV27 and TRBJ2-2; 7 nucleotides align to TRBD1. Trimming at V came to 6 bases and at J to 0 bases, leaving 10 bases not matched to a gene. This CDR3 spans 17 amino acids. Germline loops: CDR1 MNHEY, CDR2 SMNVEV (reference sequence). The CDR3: CASRTYPTGPNTGELFF. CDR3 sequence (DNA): TGTGCCAGCAGAACTTACCCGACAGGGCCGAACACCGGGGAGCTGTTTTTT.

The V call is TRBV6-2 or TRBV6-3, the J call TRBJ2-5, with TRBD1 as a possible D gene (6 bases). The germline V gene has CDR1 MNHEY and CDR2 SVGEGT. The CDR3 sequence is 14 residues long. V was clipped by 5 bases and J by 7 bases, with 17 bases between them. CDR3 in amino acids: CASSQDSSPGTQYF. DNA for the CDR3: TGTGCCAGCAGTCAGGACAGTTCGCCGGGGACCCAGTACTTC.

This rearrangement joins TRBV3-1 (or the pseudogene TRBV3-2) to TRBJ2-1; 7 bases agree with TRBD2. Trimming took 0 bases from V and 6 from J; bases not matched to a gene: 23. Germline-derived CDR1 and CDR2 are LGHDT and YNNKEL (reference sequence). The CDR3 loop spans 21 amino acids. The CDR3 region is CASSQDFPNVVQTSHSNEQFF. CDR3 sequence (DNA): TGTGCCAGCAGCCAAGATTTTCCAAACGTTGTTCAGACTAGCCATTCCAATGAGCAGTTCTTC.

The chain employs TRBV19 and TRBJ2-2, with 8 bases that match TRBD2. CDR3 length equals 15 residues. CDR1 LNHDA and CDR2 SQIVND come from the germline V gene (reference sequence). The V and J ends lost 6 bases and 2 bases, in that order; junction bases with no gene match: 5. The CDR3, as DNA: TGTGCCAGTAGAGGGACTAGGCCCAACACCGGGGAGCTGTTTTTT. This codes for CASRGTRPNTGELFF.

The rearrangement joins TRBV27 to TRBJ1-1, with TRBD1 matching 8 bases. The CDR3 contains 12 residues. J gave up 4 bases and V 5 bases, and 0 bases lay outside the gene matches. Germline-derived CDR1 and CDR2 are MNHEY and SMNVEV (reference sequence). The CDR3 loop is CASSTGGTEAFF. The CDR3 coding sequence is TGTGCCAGCAGTACAGGGGGCACTGAAGCTTTCTTT.

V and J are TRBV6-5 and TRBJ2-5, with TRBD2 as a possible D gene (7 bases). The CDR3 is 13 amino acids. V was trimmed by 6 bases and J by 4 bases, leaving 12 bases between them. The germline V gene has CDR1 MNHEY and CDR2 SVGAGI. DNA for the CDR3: TGTGCCAGCAGGAGGGGGGGGTCAGAGACCCAGTACTTC. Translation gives CASRRGGSETQYF.

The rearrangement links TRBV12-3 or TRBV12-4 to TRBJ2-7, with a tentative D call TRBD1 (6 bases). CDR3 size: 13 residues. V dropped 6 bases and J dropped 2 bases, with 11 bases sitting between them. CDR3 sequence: CASRRDTAYEQYF. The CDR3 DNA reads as TGTGCCAGCAGACGGGACACAGCCTACGAGCAGTACTTC.

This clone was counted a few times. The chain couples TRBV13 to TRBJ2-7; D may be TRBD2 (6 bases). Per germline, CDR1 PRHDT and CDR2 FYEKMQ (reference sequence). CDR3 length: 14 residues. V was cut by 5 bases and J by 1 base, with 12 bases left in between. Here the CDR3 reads CASSPRLGSYEQYF. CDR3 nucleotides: TGTGCCAGCAGCCCCCGACTAGGGTCCTACGAGCAGTACTTC. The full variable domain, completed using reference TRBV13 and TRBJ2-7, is AAGVIQSPRHLIKEKRETATLKCYPIPRHDTVYWYQQGPGQDPQFLISFYEKMQSDKGSIPDRFSAQQFSDYHSELNMSSLELGDSALYFCASSPRLGSYEQYFGPGTRLTVT.

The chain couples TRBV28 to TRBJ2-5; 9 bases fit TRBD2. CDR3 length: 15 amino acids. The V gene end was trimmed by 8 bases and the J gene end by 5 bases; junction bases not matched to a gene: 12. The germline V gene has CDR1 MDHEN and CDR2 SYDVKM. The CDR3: CASRKGIAGVETQYF. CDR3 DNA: TGTGCCAGCCGAAAGGGAATAGCGGGAGTGGAGACCCAGTACTTC.

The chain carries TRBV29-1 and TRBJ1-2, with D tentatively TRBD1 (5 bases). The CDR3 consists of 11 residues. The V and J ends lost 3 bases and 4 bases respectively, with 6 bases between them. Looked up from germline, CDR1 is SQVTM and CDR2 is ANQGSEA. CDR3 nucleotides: TGCAGCGTTGACAGGGCCTATGGCTACACCTTC. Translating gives CSVDRAYGYTF.